Below, one TCR beta chain is given with its context. The source of the sample is a study of blood T cell repertoires in COVID-19. Repertoires were generated with immunoSEQ multiplex PCR, while TCRdb's copy carries only in-frame clones and drops some. Of under 300,000 clones in the sample, 86% were seen once. Germline V gives CDR1 LGHDT, CDR2 YNNKEL (reference sequence). Trimming stripped 1 base from V and 10 bases from J, with 16 bases between. The CDR3 spans 15 residues. What was sequenced was peripheral blood. The chain employs TRBV3-1 (or the pseudogene TRBV3-2) and TRBJ1-4, with a tentative D call TRBD1 (5 bases). The TCR comes from an elderly man with acute or convalescent COVID-19. Here the CDR3 reads CASSQVWQGIGKLFF. The CDR3 DNA reads TGTGCCAGCAGCCAAGTATGGCAGGGAATCGGAAAACTGTTTTTT.